This TCR beta chain was profiled in a study of T cells in Graves' hyperthyroidism and ophthalmopathy. This clonotype has ten or more counts. RNA transcripts gave rise to amplified TCR beta CDR3 regions. A first-round RT-PCR of the TCR CDR3 used the HTBI primer set. TCRdb independently ran MiXCR on the multiplex PCR reads; one entry per CDR3 protein. The repertoire includes about 270,000 distinct CDR3 sequences, approximately 24% of them detected once, and roughly 40% sits in the top ten. CDR1 is MNHEY and CDR2 is SVGAGI in the germline V gene. V was pared by 4 bases and J by 0 bases, with 15 bases between. This CDR3 has 17 residues. Inclusion characteristics of ophthalmopathy patients comprised a Clinical Activity Score of at least 3, a NOSPECS grade of at least 4, and duration under 3 months. Patients showing uncontrolled infection, other autoimmune disease, pregnancy or lactation were ineligible.

J is TRBJ2-2 and V is TRBV6-5, with D unresolved. The sample taken for sequencing was blood. The sequence came from a woman aged 40-49 years with Graves' ophthalmopathy. CDR3 in amino acids: CASSFPGLSANTGELFF. In DNA form, the CDR3 reads TGTGCCAGCAGTTTCCCCGGTTTGAGCGCGAACACCGGGGAGCTGTTTTTT.